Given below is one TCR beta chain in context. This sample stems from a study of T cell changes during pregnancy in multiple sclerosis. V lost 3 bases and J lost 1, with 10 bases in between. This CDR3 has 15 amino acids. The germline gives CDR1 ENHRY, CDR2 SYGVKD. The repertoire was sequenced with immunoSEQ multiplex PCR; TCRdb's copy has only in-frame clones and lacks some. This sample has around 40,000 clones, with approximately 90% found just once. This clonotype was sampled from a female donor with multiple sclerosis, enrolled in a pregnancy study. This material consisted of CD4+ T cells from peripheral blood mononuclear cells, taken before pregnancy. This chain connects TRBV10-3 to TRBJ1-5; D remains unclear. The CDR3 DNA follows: TGTGCCATCAGTGAAACGGGAGGCAGCAATCAGCCCCAGCATTTT. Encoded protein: CAISETGGSNQPQHF.